The TCR beta chain under discussion was sequenced for a study of vaccination and CD4 T cells after COVID-19. On this clonotype: Antigen: not known.

The Oncomine TCR Beta short-read assay sequenced DNA from cultured CD4+ T cells. TCRdb used MiXCR to reprocess the PCR reads, holding one entry per CDR3 protein. This sample has thousands of distinct CDR3 sequences, with around 80% found just once. Treatment described: 10-day PBMC culture with coronavirus spike peptide pools or control peptides (ViraFEST assay). Per well, 1.5 million to 2.5 million PBMCs were cultured in the presence of approximately 9.4 IU/ml IL-2 and 9 to 10 ug/ml peptide pools. The ends were cut back, 1 base at V and 0 bases at J, with 10 bases in the middle. This CDR3 is built from 16 residues. The germline gives CDR1 MGHRA, CDR2 YSYEKL.

The receptor comes from a human donor who had recovered from COVID-19. The V call is TRBV4-1, the J call TRBJ2-1, with D possibly TRBD2 on 7 matching bases. Sequencing was carried out using CD4+ T cells from blood, cultured in vitro. The CDR3 region has the DNA TGCGCCAGCAGCCAAGGGAGGGGGGGCTCCTACAATGAGCAGTTCTTC. Translated: CASSQGRGGSYNEQFF.